Sequencing of this T cell receptor beta chain was carried out in a study of cytomegalovirus exposure and HLA in healthy donors. In the study overall: The 95 to 150 validation repertoires and the roughly 690 first-cohort repertoires shared a platform, a later analysis reported. The study, taken as a whole, reports: Associated with cytomegalovirus, according to the listing, were around 170 TCR beta chains. Rarity marked most TCR sequences, yet some public TCRs occurred in many donors.

On this clone itself: Its cognate antigen is unknown.

Data came from immunoSEQ multiplex PCR; TCRdb stores just in-frame clones and leaves some out. This table holds some 120,000 clones, around 94% found once. Trimming removed 0 bases from V and 7 bases from J, with 7 bases in between. Germline CDR1 reads GTSNPN; CDR2 reads SVGIG (reference sequence). The length of the CDR3 is 12 residues. The chain recombines TRBV30 with TRBJ2-1; possibly TRBD2 for D (5 bases). The specimen was PBMCs. The clonotype was recovered from a woman aged 18-29 years in good health and CMV-seronegative. As DNA, the CDR3 is TGTGCCTGGAGTGTACGGAGGAATGAGCAGTTCTTC. It is translated as CAWSVRRNEQFF.